A single sample is the source of the 21 T cell receptor beta chains below, sequenced in a study of T cell repertoires in cytomegalovirus infection. No antigen is known for these receptors. MiXCR, run by TCRdb on the reads, gives a single entry per CDR3 protein. The repertoire holds approximately 1,000,000 distinct CDR3 sequences, with roughly 31% as singletons. The material was cultured CD8+ T cells from PBMCs, obtained from culture after CMV antigen stimulation. These receptors were taken from a human donor in good health (CMV status not recorded). Some clones in this sample may be carry-over from other donors' samples.

This clonotype was recorded a few times. This chain links TRBV15 with TRBJ1-3; D gene uncertain. The CDR3 consists of 13 residues. Germline CDR1 LNHNV, CDR2 YYDKDF (reference sequence). The V end was cut by 6 bases, the J end by 0 bases, with 6 bases between. The CDR3 DNA is TGTGCCACCAGGGACTTCTCTGGAAACACCATATATTTT. Residues: CATRDFSGNTIYF. Variable domain in full (rest from reference TRBV15 and TRBJ1-3): DAMVIQNPRYQVTQFGKPVTLSCSQTLNHNVMYWYQQKSSQAPKLLFHYYDKDFNNEADTPDNFQSRRPNTSFCFLDIRSPGLGDTAMYLCATRDFSGNTIYFGEGSWLTVV.

This clonotype was seen only a few times. This chain connects TRBV11-3 to TRBJ2-5; D gene uncertain. Trimming cost V 0 bases and J 4 bases, with 6 bases left between them. Germline CDR1 SGHNT, CDR2 YENEEA. This CDR3 is 13 amino acids long. The CDR3 is CASSLEPLETQYF. CDR3 nucleotides: TGTGCCAGCAGCTTAGAGCCCTTAGAGACCCAGTACTTC.

This clonotype was observed a few times. The V gene is TRBV5-5, the J gene TRBJ2-3; no definite D call. The CDR3 length is 14 residues. V lost 0 bases, J lost 5 bases, and 10 bases lay in between. Germline CDR1 reads SGHKS; CDR2 reads YYEKEE (reference sequence). CDR3 sequence: CASSLETELDTQYF. The CDR3 nucleotides read TGTGCCAGCAGCTTGGAGACGGAGTTAGATACGCAGTATTTT.

This clonotype was counted once. The rearrangement uses TRBV6-6 and TRBJ2-7, with D tentatively TRBD1 (5 bases). The V gene lost 5 bases and the J gene lost 6 bases, with 14 bases spanning the gap. The CDR3 consists of 13 residues. CDR1 is MNHNY, CDR2 SVGAGI, per germline (reference sequence). The CDR3 sequence is CASSGLLGVEQYV. CDR3 in DNA: TGTGCCAGCAGTGGATTGCTAGGGGTCGAGCAGTACGTC.

V usage is TRBV7-9 and J usage is TRBJ2-6; D could derive from TRBD1 or TRBD2 (5 bases each). There are 15 residues in the CDR3. Germline V gives CDR1 SEHNR, CDR2 FQNEAQ (reference sequence). V lost 5 bases, J lost 4 bases, and 12 bases lay in between. CDR3 in amino acids: CASSVRDPGANVLTF. CDR3 nucleotide sequence: TGTGCCAGCAGCGTCAGGGACCCCGGGGCCAACGTCCTGACTTTC.

The chain employs TRBV5-1 and TRBJ2-2, with D maybe TRBD1 (6 bases). There are 17 residues in the CDR3. Germline CDR1 and CDR2: SGHRS and YFSETQ. V lost 5 bases and J 2 bases, leaving 19 bases between the germline ends. Here the CDR3 reads CASSPGHVKSNTGELFF. Here the CDR3 DNA reads TGCGCCAGCAGTCCGGGACACGTCAAGTCCAACACCGGGGAGCTGTTTTTT.

The V call is TRBV6-2 or TRBV6-3, the J call TRBJ2-7, with D hard to call. The V end lost 4 bases, the J end lost 0 bases, and 13 bases lay between the germline ends. The CDR3 is 15 amino acids. The germline V gene encodes CDR1 MNHEY and CDR2 SVGEGT. The CDR3 here is CASSSTTAVSYEQYV. The CDR3 nucleotides are TGTGCCAGCAGTTCCACAACCGCAGTCTCCTACGAGCAGTACGTC.

The chain joins TRBV6-2 or TRBV6-3 to TRBJ2-1; TRBD2 is a possible D gene (5 bases). V lost 7 bases and J 8 bases, leaving 18 bases between the germline ends. The CDR3 runs 14 residues. From germline, CDR1 is MNHEY and CDR2 SVGEGT. The CDR3 DNA reads TGTGCCAGCAACCCACTAGGCAGTAGCGATGAGCAGTTCTTC. Translated: CASNPLGSSDEQFF.

This clonotype was seen more than once but under ten times. This sequence joins TRBV6-6 and TRBJ2-5, with 9 positions matching TRBD2. Germline assignment: CDR1 MNHNY and CDR2 SVGAGI (reference sequence). Trimming cost V 6 bases and J 5 bases; bases outside gene matches: 10. The CDR3 is 15 amino acids. The CDR3 protein is CASSYGAGGWETQYF. The DNA of the CDR3 is TGTGCCAGCAGCTACGGAGCGGGGGGTTGGGAGACCCAGTACTTC.

The chain recombines TRBV2 with TRBJ2-5; 7 bases are a match to TRBD1. This CDR3 spans 14 amino acids. V dropped 8 bases and J dropped 0; count of bases not matched to a gene: 6. The germline V gene encodes CDR1 SNHLY and CDR2 FYNNEI. CDR3 sequence: CASLGQFNQETQYF. CDR3 coding DNA: TGTGCCAGCTTGGGACAGTTCAACCAAGAGACCCAGTACTTC. Full variable domain (missing parts from reference TRBV2 and TRBJ2-5): EPEVTQTPSHQVTQMGQEVILRCVPISNHLYFYWYRQILGQKVEFLVSFYNNEISEKSEIFDDQFSVERPDGSNFTLKIRSTKLEDSAMYFCASLGQFNQETQYFGPGTRLLVL.

V usage is TRBV6-2 or TRBV6-3 and J usage is TRBJ2-2; the D gene is possibly TRBD2 (5 bases). CDR1 is MNHEY, CDR2 SVGEGT, per germline. The CDR3 is made up of 19 amino acids. V lost 0 bases and J lost 4, with 21 bases in between. The CDR3 protein is CASSYSRVRVEVITGELFF. The CDR3 DNA sequence: TGTGCCAGCAGTTACTCGAGGGTTCGGGTGGAGGTGATCACCGGGGAGCTGTTTTTT.

In its sample, this clonotype was seen once. V usage is TRBV7-3 and J usage is TRBJ1-2; D remains unclear. The CDR3 sequence is 13 residues long. Germline values: CDR1 SGHTA, CDR2 FQGTGA. The V gene lost 2 bases and the J gene lost 7 bases, with 11 bases spanning the gap. CDR3 region: CASSLAGRPGYTF. CDR3 DNA sequence: TGTGCCAGCAGCTTAGCTGGTCGCCCTGGCTACACCTTC.

The chain couples TRBV19 to TRBJ1-5; D uncertain. The CDR3 extends over 14 amino acids. Germline loops: CDR1 LNHDA, CDR2 SQIVND (reference sequence). V was cut by 3 bases and J by 4 bases, with 10 bases left in between. The CDR3 DNA follows: TGTGCCAGTAGTATGGGTGGATTTAATCAGCCCCAGCATTTT. Its translation is CASSMGGFNQPQHF.

This clonotype was counted a few times. The gene calls are TRBV7-9 and TRBJ2-7; D remains ambiguous. From germline, CDR1 is SEHNR and CDR2 FQNEAQ (reference sequence). V was pared by 5 bases and J by 9 bases, with 11 bases between. CDR3 size: 11 residues. The CDR3 loop reads CASSLDPRQYF. For the CDR3, the DNA is TGTGCCAGCAGCCTGGACCCGAGGCAGTACTTC.

As for this clonotype: One base away lies a much larger clone, so this may be a sequencing read error. This chain links TRBV7-4 with TRBJ2-5, with 7 bases matching TRBD1. The CDR3 loop spans 12 amino acids. Germline V lookup: CDR1 SGHVT, CDR2 SQSDAQ. CDR3: CVSSRTGATQYF. The DNA for the CDR3 is TGTGTCAGCAGCCGAACAGGGGCGACACAGTACTTC. The variable domain in full, with the rest retrieved from reference TRBV7-4 and TRBJ2-5, is GAGVSQSPRYKVAKRGRDVALRCDSISGHVTLYWYRQTLGQGSEVLTYSQSDAQRDKSGRPSGRFSAERPERSVSTLKIQRTEQGDSAVYLCVSSRTGATQYFGPGTRLLVL.

The chain has TRBV4-2 and TRBJ2-7, with TRBD1 matching 7 bases. The V and J ends lost 0 bases and 2 bases, in that order; junction bases with no gene match: 7. The CDR3 covers 16 residues. In germline, CDR1 is LGHNA, CDR2 YNFKEQ. The CDR3, as DNA: TGTGCCAGCAGCCAAGATGCCCTGACAGGGCCCTACGAGCAGTACGTC. It specifies CASSQDALTGPYEQYV.

This clonotype showed up many times. V is TRBV11-3 and J is TRBJ2-1; D perhaps matches TRBD1 (6 bases). CDR1 is SGHNT and CDR2 is YENEEA in the germline V gene. V was pared by 5 bases and J by 10 bases, with 18 bases between. The CDR3 totals 14 residues. In DNA form, the CDR3 reads TGTGCCAGCAGCCATCGGGACAATTTGCTAGAGCAGTTCTTC. This gives the protein CASSHRDNLLEQFF.

The CDR3 DNA reads as TGTGCCAGTACTGAGACCGAATCCTATAATTCACCCCTCCACTTT. Translated, it gives CASTETESYNSPLHF. The genes are TRBV19 and TRBJ1-6; no clear D gene. V dropped 7 bases and J dropped 1 base, with 11 bases sitting between them. The CDR3 runs 15 residues. Germline V gene sequence: CDR1 LNHDA, CDR2 SQIVND (reference sequence).

V usage is TRBV27 and J usage is TRBJ2-2, with TRBD1 identical over 8 bases. Germline trimming cut 3 bases from V and 5 bases from J; bases unmatched to any gene: 5. The germline V gene has CDR1 MNHEY and CDR2 SMNVEV (reference sequence). This CDR3 is 15 amino acids long. The CDR3 DNA reads TGTGCCAGCAGTTTCAGGACAGGGATGACCGGGGAGCTGTTTTTT. Protein: CASSFRTGMTGELFF.

In its sample, this clonotype was seen a few times. V and J are TRBV7-3 and TRBJ2-2, with 8 positions matching TRBD1. V trimming: 3 bases; J trimming: 2 bases; junction bases outside the gene matches: 8. CDR1 and CDR2 from the germline V gene are SGHTA and FQGTGA. The length of the CDR3 is 17 residues. CDR3 sequence: CASSFPSAGGNTGELFF. CDR3 nucleotide sequence: TGTGCCAGCAGCTTCCCCTCCGCAGGGGGCAACACCGGGGAGCTGTTTTTT.

This clonotype was found a few times. The V gene is TRBV20-1, the J gene TRBJ1-1; TRBD1 aligns across 11 bases. V was pared by 3 bases and J by 3 bases, with 0 bases of the junction left unmatched. Germline CDR1 and CDR2: DFQATT and SNEGSKA (reference sequence). The CDR3 sequence is 13 residues long. The CDR3 DNA reads TGCAGTGCTAGGGACAGGGGGCACACTGAAGCTTTCTTT. Translating gives CSARDRGHTEAFF.